The 17 T cell receptor beta chains given below trace back to one sample, sequenced in a study of Ad26.COV2.S vaccination and SARS-CoV-2 variants. The method was immunoSEQ multiplex PCR; TCRdb's version includes in-frame clones alone and lacks a portion of them. The sample contains some 500,000 clones, about 91% of which appear only once. The sample's treatment: 15 to 20 received Ad26.COV2.S at low or high dose, single or two shots; roughly five received placebo; per-sample allocation not given. Samples were taken on day 63 after the first vaccine or placebo injection. Specimen: peripheral blood, collected in a trial of Ad26.COV2.S vaccine versus placebo. These receptors came from a person aged 18-65 years who received the Ad26.COV2.S COVID-19 vaccine or a placebo.

This clone was recorded once. The genes are TRBV2 and TRBJ1-5; D is ambiguous. This CDR3 has 12 residues. Looked up from germline, CDR1 is SNHLY and CDR2 is FYNNEI. The V end was cut by 7 bases, the J end by 5 bases, with 9 bases between. DNA of the CDR3: TGTGCCAGCAAGCAAGTTTATCAGCCCCAGCATTTT. Translating it yields CASKQVYQPQHF.

This clone was counted many times. The chain recombines TRBV27 with TRBJ2-2; D is ambiguous. The CDR3 extends over 15 amino acids. The germline gives CDR1 MNHEY, CDR2 SMNVEV (reference sequence). Trimming shortened V by 7 bases and J by 2 bases, and 14 bases separated the two germline ends. The CDR3 DNA follows: TGTGCCAGCACTGTGAGTTGGGAAAACACCGGGGAGCTGTTTTTT. It specifies CASTVSWENTGELFF.

This clone was observed a handful of times. V and J are TRBV27 and TRBJ2-2; D is possibly TRBD1 (5 bases). The CDR3 runs 16 residues. Germline assignment: CDR1 MNHEY and CDR2 SMNVEV (reference sequence). V was cut by 4 bases and J by 5 bases, with 17 bases left in between. Written as DNA, the CDR3 is TGTGCCAGCAGTTACCGACAGCCTGGGTTGACCGGGGAGCTGTTTTTT. It codes for CASSYRQPGLTGELFF.

V and J are TRBV2 and TRBJ1-2, with D unresolved. CDR3 length equals 17 residues. Germline CDR1 is SNHLY and CDR2 is FYNNEI. Trimming removed 0 bases from V and 5 bases from J, with 19 bases in between. CDR3 nucleotides: TGTGCCAGCAGTGAAGCTTCGGGCGGGAGAAGGAAATATGGCTACACCTTC. It specifies CASSEASGGRRKYGYTF.

The chain couples TRBV6-5 to TRBJ1-1; possible D gene TRBD1, 5 bases. V was pared by 4 bases and J by 2 bases, with 11 bases between. Germline loops: CDR1 MNHEY, CDR2 SVGAGI. There are 14 residues in the CDR3. In DNA, the CDR3 is TGTGCCAGCAGTTTGACAGCACCTAACACTGAAGCTTTCTTT. Residues: CASSLTAPNTEAFF.

This rearrangement joins TRBV4-2 to TRBJ2-3; 12 nucleotides match TRBD2. The CDR3 loop spans 16 amino acids. Germline V CDR1 and CDR2: LGHNA, YNFKEQ. J lost 1 base, V lost 4 bases, and 3 bases had no gene match. DNA of the CDR3: TGTGCCAGCAGCCCTCGACTAGCGGGGGGCACAGATACGCAGTATTTT. Residues: CASSPRLAGGTDTQYF.

This clone was picked up one time. The V and J genes are TRBV7-8 and TRBJ1-1, with no clear D. The CDR3 runs to 15 residues. Looked up from germline, CDR1 is SGHVS and CDR2 is FQNEAQ. V was trimmed by 4 bases and J by 0 bases, leaving 12 bases between them. This CDR3 reads CASSSHGSLNTEAFF. Here the CDR3 DNA reads TGTGCCAGCAGCTCCCATGGGTCGCTGAACACTGAAGCTTTCTTT.

There are a few counts of this clone. The J gene is TRBJ1-5, the V gene TRBV6-4, with D perhaps TRBD1 (6 bases). The CDR3 consists of 15 residues. CDR1 MRHNA and CDR2 SNTAGT come from the germline V gene. V lost 2 bases, J lost 2 bases, and 10 bases lay in between. The CDR3 DNA follows: TGTGCCAGCAGTGACCCTCGACAGGGCAATCAGCCCCAGCATTTT. This translates into CASSDPRQGNQPQHF.

The V and J genes are TRBV10-3 and TRBJ2-6, with TRBD1 identical over 9 bases. J gave up 1 base and V 4 bases, and 2 bases lay outside the gene matches. CDR3 length equals 16 residues. Looked up from germline, CDR1 is ENHRY and CDR2 is SYGVKD. CDR3 nucleotide sequence: TGTGCCATCAGTGGGGGACAGGGTTCTGGGGCCAACGTCCTGACTTTC. Its translation: CAISGGQGSGANVLTF.

The V gene is TRBV7-2, the J gene TRBJ1-2, with no clear D. The CDR3 loop spans 13 amino acids. V was clipped by 3 bases and J by 6 bases, with 11 bases between them. Looked up from germline, CDR1 is SGHTA and CDR2 is FQGNSA. The CDR3 DNA reads as TGTGCCAGCAGCTTCCGGGCCAATCATGGCTACACCTTC. The encoded protein is CASSFRANHGYTF.

The rearrangement uses TRBV4-2 and TRBJ2-1, with D possibly TRBD2 on 6 matching bases. The CDR3 has 12 amino acids. The V and J ends lost 6 bases and 9 bases respectively, with 12 bases between them. Germline values: CDR1 LGHNA, CDR2 YNFKEQ. The CDR3 here is CASRPFGGEQFF. The CDR3 nucleotides read TGTGCCAGCAGGCCTTTCGGGGGTGAGCAGTTCTTC.

On this clone: This same CDR3 is encoded by further DNA sequences in the sample. J is TRBJ2-5 and V is TRBV18, with a weak D call TRBD2 (6 bases). The CDR3 runs 13 residues. Germline V gene data show CDR1 as KGHSH and CDR2 as LQKENI. Trimming left V 0 bases short and J 4 bases short, with 6 bases between. CDR3 in amino acids: CASSPPGGETQYF. The CDR3 DNA reads as TGTGCCAGCTCACCACCCGGGGGAGAGACCCAGTACTTC.

The rearrangement joins TRBV6-5 to TRBJ1-4; 7 bases are shared with TRBD1. CDR1 MNHEY and CDR2 SVGAGI come from the germline V gene. This CDR3 contains 14 residues. The V segment lost 9 bases and the J segment 5 bases; nucleotides outside the gene matches: 9. The CDR3 nucleotides are TGTGCCAGTCAGCCGGGACAGATGAATGAAAAACTGTTTTTT. Translated, it gives CASQPGQMNEKLFF.

The chain carries TRBV7-9 and TRBJ2-3; 10 bases line up with TRBD2. The germline gives CDR1 SEHNR, CDR2 FQNEAQ (reference sequence). There are 15 residues in the CDR3. After removal of 7 bases from V and 2 bases from J, the junction contained 6 bases not matched to a gene. The CDR3 reads CASILAGAFTDTQYF. CDR3 sequence (DNA): TGTGCCAGCATCCTAGCGGGGGCTTTCACAGATACGCAGTATTTT.

This chain connects TRBV7-9 to TRBJ2-7; D possibly corresponds to TRBD1 (6 bases). Germline assignment: CDR1 SEHNR and CDR2 FQNEAQ (reference sequence). The CDR3 runs to 13 residues. Between the trimmed V and J ends, which lost 5 bases and 2 bases, there was a span of 10 bases. CDR3 sequence reads: CASSLTGPYEQYF. DNA for the CDR3: TGTGCCAGCAGCCTGACAGGCCCCTACGAGCAGTACTTC.

The rearrangement joins TRBV6-5 to TRBJ1-5; no clear D gene. The CDR3 has 13 residues. V lost 10 bases to trimming and J lost 5 bases, with 15 bases between them. CDR1 is MNHEY and CDR2 is SVGAGI in the germline V gene. In DNA form, the CDR3 reads TGTGCCACGCTTCTACCCCCCTATCAGCCCCAGCATTTT. Translated, it gives CATLLPPYQPQHF.

The V call is TRBV5-5, the J call TRBJ2-3; TRBD1 is a possible D gene (6 bases). Looked up from germline, CDR1 is SGHKS and CDR2 is YYEKEE (reference sequence). The CDR3 totals 16 residues. The germline V and J ends were trimmed by 4 bases and 6 bases, with 21 bases remaining between them. The CDR3 region has the DNA TGTGCCAGCAGCCTTGTAGGAGGTCCGAGGGGGGATACGCAGTATTTT. Its protein is CASSLVGGPRGDTQYF.